These 5 T cell receptor beta chains came from one sample sequenced in a study of PD-1 blockade in classical Hodgkin lymphoma. Measured with immunoSEQ multiplex PCR; TCRdb has only the in-frame clones, and not every one. Among about 26,000 clones, approximately 64% were seen once, and the ten largest hold roughly 10%. Every patient experienced relapse after autologous stem cell transplantation, and brentuximab vedotin exposure varied. The sequences come from peripheral blood mononuclear cells (PBMCs), collected before the second cycle of nivolumab. All receptors come from a human donor with classical Hodgkin lymphoma.

This clone was found a few times. This rearrangement joins TRBV10-2 to TRBJ2-5; D may match TRBD1 or TRBD2 (6 bases each). Germline lookup yields CDR1 WSHSY and CDR2 SAAADI. The ends were cut back, 5 bases at V and 4 bases at J, with 11 bases in the middle. The CDR3 spans 13 residues. CDR3 sequence reads: CASSFGGAETQYF. The CDR3 DNA is TGCGCCAGCAGTTTCGGGGGCGCAGAGACCCAGTACTTC.

The CDR3 region has the DNA TGTGCCAGCAGCTTTTCCCCGGGACTGCCAGCCCCCGGGGAGCTGTTTTTT. Translation gives CASSFSPGLPAPGELFF. The rearrangement uses TRBV5-6 and TRBJ2-2, with D perhaps matching TRBD2 (6 bases). V lost 2 bases and J 6 bases, leaving 20 bases between the germline ends. The CDR3 has 17 amino acids. CDR1 and CDR2 (germline): SGHDT, YYEEEE.

This clone was seen a handful of times. The chain uses TRBV10-1 and TRBJ2-3; D may be TRBD1 (5 bases). V was trimmed by 4 bases and J by 3 bases, leaving 14 bases between them. The CDR3 is 15 amino acids. CDR1 and CDR2 (germline): WNHNN, SYGVQD (reference sequence). CDR3 amino acids: CASSAATGGTDTQYF. For the CDR3, the DNA is TGCGCCAGCAGTGCGGCAACAGGTGGGACAGATACGCAGTATTTT.

The chain is built from TRBV12-2 and TRBJ1-1; TRBD1, the table's D call, lacks a check against the DNA. TRBV12-2 is a known pseudogene. The CDR3 runs to 17 residues. CDR3 nucleotide sequence: TGTGCAAGTCGCTTAAAACCGACAGAATTCATGAACACTGAAGCTTTCTTT. It codes for CASRLKPTEFMNTEAFF.

The chain joins TRBV28 to TRBJ2-1; possibly TRBD2 for D (6 bases). This CDR3 is built from 15 residues. Germline CDR1 is MDHEN and CDR2 is SYDVKM. V lost 4 bases and J 9 bases, leaving 19 bases between the germline ends. In DNA form, the CDR3 reads TGTGCCAGCAGTTCCCCTGGCGGGGCGAACGGTGAGCAGTTCTTC. Amino acids: CASSSPGGANGEQFF.